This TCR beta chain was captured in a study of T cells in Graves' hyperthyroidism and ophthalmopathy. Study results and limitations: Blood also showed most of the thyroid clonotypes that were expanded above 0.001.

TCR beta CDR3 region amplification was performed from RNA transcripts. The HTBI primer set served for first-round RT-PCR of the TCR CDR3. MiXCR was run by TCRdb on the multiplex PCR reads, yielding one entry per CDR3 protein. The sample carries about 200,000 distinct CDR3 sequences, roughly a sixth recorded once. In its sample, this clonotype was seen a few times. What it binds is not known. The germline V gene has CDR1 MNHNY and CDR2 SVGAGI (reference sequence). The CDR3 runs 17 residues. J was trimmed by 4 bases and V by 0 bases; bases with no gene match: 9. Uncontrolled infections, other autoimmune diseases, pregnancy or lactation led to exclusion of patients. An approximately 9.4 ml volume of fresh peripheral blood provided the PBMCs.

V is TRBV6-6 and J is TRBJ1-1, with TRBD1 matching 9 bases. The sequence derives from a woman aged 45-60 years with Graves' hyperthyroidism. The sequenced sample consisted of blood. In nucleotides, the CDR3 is TGTGCCAGCAGTTACTCGACCGGGACAGGGACTCTCACTGAAGCTTTCTTT. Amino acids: CASSYSTGTGTLTEAFF.